The sequence of this T cell receptor (beta chain) was determined in a study of CD8 T cells in ankylosing spondylitis. CDR1 and CDR2 from the germline V gene are SEHNR and FQNEAQ (reference sequence). The germline V and J ends were trimmed by 8 bases and 7 bases, with 12 bases remaining between them. The CDR3 runs to 11 residues. This clonotype was observed a few times. Quantitative 5'-RACE with molecular barcodes produced the TCR beta libraries. In TCRdb, the 5' RACE reads were re-called with MiXCR into one record per CDR3 protein. The sample holds under 250,000 distinct CDR3 sequences, roughly 32% seen once.

The sample was blood, either unsorted or a sorted T cell fraction (not recorded which). This sequence was found in a male donor with ankylosing spondylitis or in good health (not recorded which). The genes are TRBV7-9 and TRBJ2-7; possibly TRBD1 for D (5 bases). CDR3 sequence reads: CASSPGWEQYF. The DNA for the CDR3 is TGTGCCAGCTCACCAGGGTGGGAGCAGTACTTC.